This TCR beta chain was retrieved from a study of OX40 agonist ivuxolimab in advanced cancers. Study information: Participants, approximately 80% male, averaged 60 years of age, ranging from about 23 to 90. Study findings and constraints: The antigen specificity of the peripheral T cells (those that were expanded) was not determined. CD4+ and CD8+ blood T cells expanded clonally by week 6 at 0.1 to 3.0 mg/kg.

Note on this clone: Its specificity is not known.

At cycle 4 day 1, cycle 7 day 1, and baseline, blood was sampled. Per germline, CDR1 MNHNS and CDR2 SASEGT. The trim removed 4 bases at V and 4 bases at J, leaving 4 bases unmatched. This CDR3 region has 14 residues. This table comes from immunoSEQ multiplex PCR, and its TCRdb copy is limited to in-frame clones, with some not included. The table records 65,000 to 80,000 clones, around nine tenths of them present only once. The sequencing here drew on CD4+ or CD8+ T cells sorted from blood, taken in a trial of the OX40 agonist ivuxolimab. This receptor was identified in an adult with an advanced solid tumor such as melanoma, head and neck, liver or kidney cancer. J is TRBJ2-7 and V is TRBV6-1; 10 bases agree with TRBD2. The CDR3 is CASSALAGAYEQYF. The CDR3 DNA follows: TGTGCCAGCAGTGCCCTAGCGGGAGCTTACGAGCAGTACTTC.